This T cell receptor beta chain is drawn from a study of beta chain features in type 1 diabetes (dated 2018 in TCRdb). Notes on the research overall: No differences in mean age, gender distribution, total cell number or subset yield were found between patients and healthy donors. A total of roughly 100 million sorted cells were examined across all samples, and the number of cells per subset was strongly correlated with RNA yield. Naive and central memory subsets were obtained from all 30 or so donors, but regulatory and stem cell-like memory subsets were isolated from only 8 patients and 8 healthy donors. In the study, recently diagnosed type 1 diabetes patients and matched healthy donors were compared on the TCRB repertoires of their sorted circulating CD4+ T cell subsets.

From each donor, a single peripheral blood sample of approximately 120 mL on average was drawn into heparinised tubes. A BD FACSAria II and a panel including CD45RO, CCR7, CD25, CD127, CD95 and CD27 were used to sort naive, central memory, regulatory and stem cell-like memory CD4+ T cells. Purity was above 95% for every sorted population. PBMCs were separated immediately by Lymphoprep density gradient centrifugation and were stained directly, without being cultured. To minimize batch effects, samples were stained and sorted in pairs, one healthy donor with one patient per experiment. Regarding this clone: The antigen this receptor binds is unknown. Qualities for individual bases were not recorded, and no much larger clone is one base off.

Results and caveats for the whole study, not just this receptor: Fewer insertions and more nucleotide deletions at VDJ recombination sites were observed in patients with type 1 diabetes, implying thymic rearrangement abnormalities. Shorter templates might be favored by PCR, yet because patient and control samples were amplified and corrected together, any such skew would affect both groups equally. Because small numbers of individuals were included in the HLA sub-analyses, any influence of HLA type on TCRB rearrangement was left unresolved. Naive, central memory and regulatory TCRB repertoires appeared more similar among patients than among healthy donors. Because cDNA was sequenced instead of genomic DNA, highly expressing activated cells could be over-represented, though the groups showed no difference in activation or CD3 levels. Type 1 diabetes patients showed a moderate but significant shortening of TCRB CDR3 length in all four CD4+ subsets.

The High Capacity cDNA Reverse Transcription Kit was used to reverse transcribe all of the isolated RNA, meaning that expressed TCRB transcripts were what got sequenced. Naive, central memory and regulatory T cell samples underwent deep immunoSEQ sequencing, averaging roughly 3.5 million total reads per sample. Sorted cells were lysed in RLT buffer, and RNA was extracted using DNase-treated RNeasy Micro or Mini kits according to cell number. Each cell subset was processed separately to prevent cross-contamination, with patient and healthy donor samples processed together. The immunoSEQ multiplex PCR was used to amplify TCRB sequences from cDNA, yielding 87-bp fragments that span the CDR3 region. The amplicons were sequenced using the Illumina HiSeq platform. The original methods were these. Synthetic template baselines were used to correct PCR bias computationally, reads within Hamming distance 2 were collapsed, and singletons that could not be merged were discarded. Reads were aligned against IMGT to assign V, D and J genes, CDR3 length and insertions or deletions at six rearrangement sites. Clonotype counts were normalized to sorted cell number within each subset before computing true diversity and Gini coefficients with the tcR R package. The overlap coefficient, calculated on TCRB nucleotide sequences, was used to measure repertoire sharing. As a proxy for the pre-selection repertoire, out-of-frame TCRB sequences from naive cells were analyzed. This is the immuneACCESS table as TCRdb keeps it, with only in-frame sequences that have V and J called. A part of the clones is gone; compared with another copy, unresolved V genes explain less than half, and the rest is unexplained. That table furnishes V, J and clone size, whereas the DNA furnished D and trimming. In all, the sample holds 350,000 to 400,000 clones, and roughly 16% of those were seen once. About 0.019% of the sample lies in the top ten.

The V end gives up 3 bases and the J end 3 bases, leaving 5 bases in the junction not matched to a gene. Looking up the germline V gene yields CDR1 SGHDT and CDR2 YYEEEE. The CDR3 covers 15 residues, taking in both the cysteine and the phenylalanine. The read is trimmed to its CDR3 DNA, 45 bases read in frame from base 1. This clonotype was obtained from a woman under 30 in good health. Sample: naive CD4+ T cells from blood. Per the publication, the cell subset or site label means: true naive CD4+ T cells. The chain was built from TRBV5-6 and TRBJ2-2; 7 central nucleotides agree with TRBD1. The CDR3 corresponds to CASSSNRGDTGELFF. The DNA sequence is TGTGCCAGCAGCTCCAACAGGGGAGACACCGGGGAGCTGTTTTTT.